Shown below are 13 T cell receptor beta chains from a single sample sequenced in a study of control samples from healthy donors and cancer patients. Sequenced by immunoSEQ multiplex PCR; TCRdb stores in-frame clones only, minus some. The table shows roughly 29,000 clones, with 70% to 90% occurring only once. Material for sequencing was formalin-fixed, paraffin-embedded tissue. All receptors come from a female donor with melanoma.

This chain uses TRBV7-2 with TRBJ2-5; TRBD1 matches at 7 bases. This CDR3 spans 15 amino acids. Unmatched junction bases numbered 5, after V lost 1 base and J lost 3 bases. Germline V gene lookup returns CDR1 SGHTA and CDR2 FQGNSA. DNA of the CDR3: TGTGCCAGCAGCTTAGGAGGGGGCCCTAAAGAGACCCAGTACTTC. Amino acid sequence: CASSLGGGPKETQYF.

This chain uses TRBV4-2 with TRBJ1-2, with TRBD1 identical over 11 bases. V was pared by 3 bases and J by 5 bases, with 14 bases of the junction left unmatched. From germline, CDR1 is LGHNA and CDR2 YNFKEQ. The CDR3 spans 18 residues. The CDR3 DNA follows: TGTGCCAGCAGCCAGCCCGGGACAGGGGGTACCCACGTGTATGGCTACACCTTC. Translating it yields CASSQPGTGGTHVYGYTF.

This chain connects TRBV4-2 to TRBJ2-3, with TRBD2 matching 7 bases. From germline, CDR1 is LGHNA and CDR2 YNFKEQ. After removal of 4 bases from V and 1 base from J, the junction contained 14 bases not matched to a gene. This CDR3 is 18 amino acids long. The CDR3 reads CASSLLAPRLAGTDTQYF. The CDR3 DNA reads TGTGCCAGCAGCCTCCTCGCCCCCAGACTAGCTGGCACAGATACGCAGTATTTT.

V is TRBV2 and J is TRBJ2-1, with no clear D. CDR1 is SNHLY and CDR2 is FYNNEI in the germline V gene. The CDR3 consists of 16 residues. V dropped 3 bases and J dropped 1 base, with 13 bases sitting between them. CDR3 protein: CASSESDRRSYNEQFF. The CDR3 bases are TGTGCCAGCAGTGAGTCGGATCGCAGGTCCTACAATGAGCAGTTCTTC.

J is TRBJ2-3 and V is TRBV6-6; 9 nucleotides match TRBD2. CDR3 size: 16 residues. The germline CDR1 and CDR2 sequences are MNHNY and SVGAGI (reference sequence). Trimming at V came to 2 bases and at J to 6 bases, leaving 9 bases not matched to a gene. Written as DNA, the CDR3 is TGTGCCAGCAGTTACGGAGGCGGGAGGGCCGATGATACGCAGTATTTT. It codes for CASSYGGGRADDTQYF.

The V call is TRBV25-1, the J call TRBJ1-3, with a tentative D call TRBD1 (6 bases). Germline lookup yields CDR1 MGHDK and CDR2 SYGVNS. Trimming cost V 3 bases and J 0 bases, with 12 bases left between them. The CDR3 runs 16 residues. The CDR3 DNA follows: TGTGCCAGCAGTGAGGGTGGGGGCAGCTCTGGAAACACCATATATTTT. As protein: CASSEGGGSSGNTIYF.

The chain couples TRBV18 to TRBJ1-5; maybe TRBD1 (6 bases). Looked up from germline, CDR1 is KGHSH and CDR2 is LQKENI. The V gene lost 4 bases and the J gene lost 3 bases, with 10 bases spanning the gap. The CDR3 covers 14 residues. CDR3: CASSRRQDNQPQHF. As DNA, the CDR3 is TGTGCCAGCTCACGTCGACAGGACAATCAGCCCCAGCATTTT.

The V call is TRBV6-5, the J call TRBJ1-1; maybe TRBD1 (6 bases). The germline V gene has CDR1 MNHEY and CDR2 SVGAGI. The CDR3 runs 13 residues. V was trimmed by 6 bases and J by 9 bases, leaving 17 bases between them. CDR3 amino acids: CASRSPSGGKAFF. Here the CDR3 DNA reads TGTGCCAGCAGGTCTCCTTCCGGGGGCAAAGCTTTCTTT.

The rearrangement joins TRBV5-1 to TRBJ1-1; 10 bases map to TRBD1. The CDR3 spans 16 residues. CDR1 and CDR2 from the germline V gene are SGHRS and YFSETQ. V dropped 3 bases and J dropped 2; count of bases not matched to a gene: 7. CDR3 residues: CASSWGQGLSNTEAFF. The CDR3 bases are TGCGCCAGCAGCTGGGGACAGGGGCTATCAAACACTGAAGCTTTCTTT.

CDR3 sequence: CASSLTGGKEEAFF. The DNA for the CDR3 is TGCGCCAGCAGCTTGACCGGGGGCAAGGAGGAAGCTTTCTTT. This rearrangement joins TRBV5-1 to TRBJ1-1, with D maybe TRBD1 (6 bases). V lost 1 base to trimming and J lost 8 bases, with 15 bases between them. The CDR3 spans 14 residues. In germline, CDR1 is SGHRS, CDR2 YFSETQ.

The chain has TRBV12-3 or TRBV12-4 and TRBJ1-2, with D possibly matching TRBD1 (6 bases). The CDR3 contains 13 residues. V shed 4 bases and J shed 6 bases, with 12 bases lying between them. The CDR3 nucleotides are TGTGCCAGCAGTTCTACAGGGTTTAATGGCTACACCTTC. Amino acid sequence: CASSSTGFNGYTF.

This clone is a singleton in its sample. The V and J genes are TRBV4-1 and TRBJ2-7; D gene unclear. V gave up 0 bases and J gave up 4 bases, with 7 bases separating them. The germline CDR1 and CDR2 sequences are MGHRA and YSYEKL. The CDR3 covers 13 residues. The CDR3 nucleotides are TGCGCCAGCAGCCAAGATCCCCGGTACGAGCAGTACTTC. Residues: CASSQDPRYEQYF.

The gene calls are TRBV3-1 (or the pseudogene TRBV3-2) and TRBJ1-2, with D perhaps matching TRBD1 (5 bases). CDR1 and CDR2 from the germline V gene are LGHDT and YNNKEL (reference sequence). The ends were cut back, 5 bases at V and 7 bases at J, with 14 bases in the middle. The CDR3 covers 13 residues. The CDR3 region has the DNA TGTGCCAGCAGCACAGGAACGGTCTCTGGCTACACCTTC. This codes for CASSTGTVSGYTF.